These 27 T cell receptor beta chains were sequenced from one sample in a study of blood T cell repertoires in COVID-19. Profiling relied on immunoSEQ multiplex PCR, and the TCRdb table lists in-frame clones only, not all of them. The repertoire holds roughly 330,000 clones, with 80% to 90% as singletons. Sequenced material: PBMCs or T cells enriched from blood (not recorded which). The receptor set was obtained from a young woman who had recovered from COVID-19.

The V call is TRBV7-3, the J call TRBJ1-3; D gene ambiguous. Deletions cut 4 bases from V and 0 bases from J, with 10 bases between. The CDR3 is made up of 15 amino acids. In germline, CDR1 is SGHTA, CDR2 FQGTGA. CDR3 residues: CASSSGRGSGNTIYF. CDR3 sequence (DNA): TGTGCCAGCAGCTCCGGACGGGGCTCTGGAAACACCATATATTTT.

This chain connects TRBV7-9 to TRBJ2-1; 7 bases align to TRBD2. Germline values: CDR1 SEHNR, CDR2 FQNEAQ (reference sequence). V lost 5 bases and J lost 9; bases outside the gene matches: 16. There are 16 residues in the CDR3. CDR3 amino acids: CASSPPRPTSYTEQFF. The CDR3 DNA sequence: TGTGCCAGCAGCCCCCCACGGCCGACTAGCTATACTGAGCAGTTCTTC.

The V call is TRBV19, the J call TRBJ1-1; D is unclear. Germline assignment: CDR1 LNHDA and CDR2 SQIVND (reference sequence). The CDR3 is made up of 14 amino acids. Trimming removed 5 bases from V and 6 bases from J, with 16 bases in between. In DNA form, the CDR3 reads TGTGCCAGTAGTCGAGACATGGGAGTTCCTGAAGCTTTCTTT. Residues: CASSRDMGVPEAFF.

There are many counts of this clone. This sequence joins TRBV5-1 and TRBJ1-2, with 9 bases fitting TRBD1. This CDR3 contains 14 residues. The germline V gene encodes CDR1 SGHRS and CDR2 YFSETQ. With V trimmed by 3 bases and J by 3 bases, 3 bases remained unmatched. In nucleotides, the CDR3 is TGCGCCAGCAGCTCTACAGGGGGCCACTATGGCTACACCTTC. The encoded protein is CASSSTGGHYGYTF.

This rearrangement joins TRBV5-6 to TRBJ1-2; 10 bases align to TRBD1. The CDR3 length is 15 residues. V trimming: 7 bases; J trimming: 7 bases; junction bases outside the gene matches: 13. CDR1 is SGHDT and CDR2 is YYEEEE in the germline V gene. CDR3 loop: CASGRDRGQFGGYTF. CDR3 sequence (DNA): TGTGCCAGCGGCCGCGACAGGGGGCAGTTCGGTGGCTACACCTTC.

CDR3 sequence: CASSQGLAGGPHQYF. The CDR3 nucleotides are TGTGCCAGCAGCCAAGGTTTAGCGGGAGGGCCTCACCAGTACTTC. The gene calls are TRBV3-1 (or the pseudogene TRBV3-2) and TRBJ2-7; the match to TRBD2 covers 11 bases. CDR1 is LGHDT and CDR2 is YNNKEL in the germline V gene (reference sequence). The CDR3 totals 15 residues. Trimming took 1 base from V and 10 from J; bases not matched to a gene: 9.

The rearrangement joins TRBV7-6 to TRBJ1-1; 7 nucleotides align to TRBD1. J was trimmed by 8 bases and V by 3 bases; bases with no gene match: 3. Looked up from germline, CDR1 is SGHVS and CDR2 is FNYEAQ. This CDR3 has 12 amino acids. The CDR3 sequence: CASSFRQGEAFF. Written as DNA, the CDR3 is TGTGCCAGCAGCTTCAGACAGGGAGAAGCTTTCTTT.

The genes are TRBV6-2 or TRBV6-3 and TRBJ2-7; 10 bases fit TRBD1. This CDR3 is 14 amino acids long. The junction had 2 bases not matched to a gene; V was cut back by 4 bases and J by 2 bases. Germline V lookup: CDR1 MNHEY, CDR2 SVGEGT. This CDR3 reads CASSWGTGAYEQYF. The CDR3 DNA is TGTGCCAGCAGTTGGGGGACAGGGGCCTACGAGCAGTACTTC.

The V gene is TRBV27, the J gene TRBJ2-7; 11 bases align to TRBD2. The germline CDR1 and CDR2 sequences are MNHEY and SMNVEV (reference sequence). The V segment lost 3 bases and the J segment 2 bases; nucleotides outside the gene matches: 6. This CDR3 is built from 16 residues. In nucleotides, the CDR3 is TGTGCCAGCAGTTTCCGAACTAGCGGGAGTGCCTACGAGCAGTACTTC. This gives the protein CASSFRTSGSAYEQYF.

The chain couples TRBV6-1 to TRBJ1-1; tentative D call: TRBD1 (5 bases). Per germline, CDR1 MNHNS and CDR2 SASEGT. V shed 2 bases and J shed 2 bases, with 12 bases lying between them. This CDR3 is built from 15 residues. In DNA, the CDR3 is TGTGCCAGCAGTGAACTTAGCCAGGGCAACACTGAAGCTTTCTTT. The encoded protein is CASSELSQGNTEAFF.

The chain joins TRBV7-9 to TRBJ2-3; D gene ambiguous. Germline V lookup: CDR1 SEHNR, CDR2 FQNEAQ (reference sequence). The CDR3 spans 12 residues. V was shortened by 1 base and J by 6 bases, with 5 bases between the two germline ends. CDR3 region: CASSLVVDTQYF. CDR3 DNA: TGTGCCAGCAGCTTAGTAGTCGATACGCAGTATTTT.

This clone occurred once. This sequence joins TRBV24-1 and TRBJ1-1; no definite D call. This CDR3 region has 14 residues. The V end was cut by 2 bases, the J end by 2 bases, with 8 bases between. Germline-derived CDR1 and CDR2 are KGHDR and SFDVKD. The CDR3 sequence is CATSDSGSNTEAFF. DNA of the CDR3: TGTGCCACCAGTGATTCGGGGAGCAACACTGAAGCTTTCTTT.

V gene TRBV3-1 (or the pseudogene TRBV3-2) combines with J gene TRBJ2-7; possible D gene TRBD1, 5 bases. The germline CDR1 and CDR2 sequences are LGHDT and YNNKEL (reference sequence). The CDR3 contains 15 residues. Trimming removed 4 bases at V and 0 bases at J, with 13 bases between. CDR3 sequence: CASSPTDFLSYEQYF. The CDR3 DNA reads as TGTGCCAGCAGCCCGACAGACTTTCTCTCCTACGAGCAGTACTTC.

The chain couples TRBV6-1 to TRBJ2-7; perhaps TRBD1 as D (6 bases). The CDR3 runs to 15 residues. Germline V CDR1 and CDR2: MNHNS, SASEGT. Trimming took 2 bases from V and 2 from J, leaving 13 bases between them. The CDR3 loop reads CASSEYPGAPYEQYF. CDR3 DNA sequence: TGTGCCAGCAGTGAATACCCAGGGGCACCCTACGAGCAGTACTTC.

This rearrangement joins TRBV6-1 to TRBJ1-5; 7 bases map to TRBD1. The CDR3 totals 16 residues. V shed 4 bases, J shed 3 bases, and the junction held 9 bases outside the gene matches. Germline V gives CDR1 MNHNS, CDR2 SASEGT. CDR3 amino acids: CASSVGWDRPNQPQHF. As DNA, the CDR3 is TGTGCCAGCAGTGTAGGGTGGGACAGACCCAATCAGCCCCAGCATTTT.

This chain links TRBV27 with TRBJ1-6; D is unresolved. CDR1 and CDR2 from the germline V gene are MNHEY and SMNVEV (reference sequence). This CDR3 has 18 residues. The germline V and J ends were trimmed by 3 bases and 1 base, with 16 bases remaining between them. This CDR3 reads CASSFSVPIGSYNSPLHF. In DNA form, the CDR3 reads TGTGCCAGCAGTTTCTCTGTCCCTATCGGGTCCTATAATTCACCCCTCCACTTT.

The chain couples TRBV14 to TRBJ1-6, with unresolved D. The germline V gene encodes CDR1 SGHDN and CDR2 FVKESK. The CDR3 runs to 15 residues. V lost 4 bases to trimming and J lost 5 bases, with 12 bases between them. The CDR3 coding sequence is TGTGCCAGCAGCCGGGCGCCCTGGGATAATTCACCCCTCCACTTT. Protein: CASSRAPWDNSPLHF.

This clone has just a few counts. CDR3 coding DNA: TGTGCCAGCAGCCAAGGTTGGAAGCCGGGACAGGCTTCGGTCCACACCTTC. Translated: CASSQGWKPGQASVHTF. J is TRBJ1-2 and V is TRBV3-1 (or the pseudogene TRBV3-2), with 8 bases aligning to TRBD1. The ends lost 1 base at V and 12 bases at J; junction bases unmatched: 19. The CDR3 extends over 17 amino acids. The germline CDR1 and CDR2 sequences are LGHDT and YNNKEL (reference sequence).

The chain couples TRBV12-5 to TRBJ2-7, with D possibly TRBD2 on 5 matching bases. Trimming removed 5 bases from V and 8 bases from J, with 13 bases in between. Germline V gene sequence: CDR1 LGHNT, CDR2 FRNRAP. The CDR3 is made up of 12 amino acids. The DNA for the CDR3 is TGTGCTAGTGGTGTGGACTCCATCCAGCAGTACTTC. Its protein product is CASGVDSIQQYF.

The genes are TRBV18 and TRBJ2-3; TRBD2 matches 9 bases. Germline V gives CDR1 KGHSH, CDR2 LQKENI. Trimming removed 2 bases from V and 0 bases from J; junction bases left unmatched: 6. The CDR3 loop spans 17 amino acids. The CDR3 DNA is TGTGCCAGCTCACCATCAAGCGGGGGGCTTAGCACAGATACGCAGTATTTT. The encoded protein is CASSPSSGGLSTDTQYF.

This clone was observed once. CDR3 sequence: CASSLYMEAFF. The CDR3 DNA is TGTGCCAGCAGCTTGTACATGGAAGCTTTCTTT. J is TRBJ1-1 and V is TRBV7-9; D is unclear. The CDR3 is 11 residues long. Trimming left V 3 bases short and J 8 bases short, with 7 bases between. CDR1 and CDR2 (germline): SEHNR, FQNEAQ (reference sequence).

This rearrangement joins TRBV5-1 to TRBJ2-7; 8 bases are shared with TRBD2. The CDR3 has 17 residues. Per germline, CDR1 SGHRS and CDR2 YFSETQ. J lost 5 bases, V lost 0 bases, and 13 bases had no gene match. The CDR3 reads CASSLGVSSGSWNEQYF. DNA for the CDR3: TGCGCCAGCAGCTTGGGGGTGTCCAGCGGGAGTTGGAACGAGCAGTACTTC.

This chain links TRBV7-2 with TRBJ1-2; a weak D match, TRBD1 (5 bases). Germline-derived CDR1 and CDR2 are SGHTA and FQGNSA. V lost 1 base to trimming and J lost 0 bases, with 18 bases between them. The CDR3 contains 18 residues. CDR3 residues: CASSLDGRGATSNYGYTF. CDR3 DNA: TGTGCCAGCAGCTTAGATGGGAGGGGAGCAACTTCTAACTATGGCTACACCTTC.

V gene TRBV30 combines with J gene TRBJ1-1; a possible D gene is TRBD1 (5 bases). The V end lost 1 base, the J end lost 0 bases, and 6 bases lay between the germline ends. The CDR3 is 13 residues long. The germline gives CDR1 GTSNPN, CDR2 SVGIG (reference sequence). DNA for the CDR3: TGTGCCTGGAGTGGACAGATGAACACTGAAGCTTTCTTT. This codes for CAWSGQMNTEAFF.

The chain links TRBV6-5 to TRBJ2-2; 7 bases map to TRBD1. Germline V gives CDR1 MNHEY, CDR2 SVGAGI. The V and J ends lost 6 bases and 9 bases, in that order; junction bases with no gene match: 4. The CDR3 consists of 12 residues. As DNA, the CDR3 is TGTGCCAGCAGGACAGGGACGAGGGAGCTGTTTTTT. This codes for CASRTGTRELFF.

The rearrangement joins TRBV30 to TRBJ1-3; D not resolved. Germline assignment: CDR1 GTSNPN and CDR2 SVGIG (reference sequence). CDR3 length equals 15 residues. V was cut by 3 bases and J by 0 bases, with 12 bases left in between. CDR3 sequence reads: CAWRPGRSSGNTIYF. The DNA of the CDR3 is TGTGCCTGGAGACCGGGTCGTAGCTCTGGAAACACCATATATTTT.

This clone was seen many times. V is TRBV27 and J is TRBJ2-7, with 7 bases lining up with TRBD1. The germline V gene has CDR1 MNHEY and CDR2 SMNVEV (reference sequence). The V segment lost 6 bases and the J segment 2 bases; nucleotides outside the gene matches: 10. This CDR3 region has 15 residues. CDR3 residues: CASSLNRDSAYEQYF. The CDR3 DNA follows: TGTGCCAGCAGCCTCAACCGGGACAGCGCCTACGAGCAGTACTTC.